Sequencing of this TCR beta chain was carried out in a study of OX40 agonist ivuxolimab in advanced cancers. Regarding this clone: Its specificity is not known.

The study's findings and limits: Both CD4+ and CD8+ T cell populations in blood had undergone clonal expansion by week 6 at 0.1 to 3.0 mg/kg.

The table came from immunoSEQ multiplex PCR; TCRdb's copy has only in-frame clones and leaves some out. The sample includes about 80,000 clones, about nine tenths of them seen just once. The clonotype was recovered from an adult with an advanced solid tumor such as melanoma, head and neck, liver or kidney cancer. This specimen was CD4+ or CD8+ T cells sorted from blood, taken in a trial of the OX40 agonist ivuxolimab.

CDR3 DNA sequence: TGCGCCAGCAGCGTACAGGGGGACACTGAAGCTTTCTTT. It is translated as CASSVQGDTEAFF. The rearrangement links TRBV5-1 to TRBJ1-1, with TRBD1 matching 8 bases. CDR1 is SGHRS and CDR2 is YFSETQ in the germline V gene. This CDR3 is built from 13 residues. V shed 4 bases, J shed 3 bases, and the junction held 2 bases outside the gene matches.